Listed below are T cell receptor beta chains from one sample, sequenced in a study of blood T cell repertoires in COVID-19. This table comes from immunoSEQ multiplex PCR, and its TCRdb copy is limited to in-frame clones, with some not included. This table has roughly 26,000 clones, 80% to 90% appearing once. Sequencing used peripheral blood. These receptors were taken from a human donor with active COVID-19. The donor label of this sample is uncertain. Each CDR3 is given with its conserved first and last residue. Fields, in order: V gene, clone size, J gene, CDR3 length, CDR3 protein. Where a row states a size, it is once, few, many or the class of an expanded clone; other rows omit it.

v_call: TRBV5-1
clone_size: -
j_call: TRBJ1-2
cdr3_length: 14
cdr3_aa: CASSSRPRDYGYTF

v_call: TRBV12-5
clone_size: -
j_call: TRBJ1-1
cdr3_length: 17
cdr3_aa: CASGFWPKTGGGTEAFF

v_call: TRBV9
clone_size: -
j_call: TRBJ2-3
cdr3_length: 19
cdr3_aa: CASSPNQPGLFVGRDTQYF

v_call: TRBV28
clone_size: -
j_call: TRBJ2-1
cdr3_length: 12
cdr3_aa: CASRTDSNEQFF

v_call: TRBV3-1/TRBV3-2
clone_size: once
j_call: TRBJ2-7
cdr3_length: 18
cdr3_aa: CASSQDGLAGGPSYEQYF

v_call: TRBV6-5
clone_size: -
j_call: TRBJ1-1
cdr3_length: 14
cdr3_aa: CASKSGREHTEAFF

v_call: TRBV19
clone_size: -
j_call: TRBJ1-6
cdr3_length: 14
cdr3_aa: CASTGDRGNSPLHF

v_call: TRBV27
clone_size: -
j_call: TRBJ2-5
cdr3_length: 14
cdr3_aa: CASSFLAGWETQYF

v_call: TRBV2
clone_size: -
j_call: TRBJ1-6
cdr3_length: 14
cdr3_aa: CASRPGGHFSPLHF

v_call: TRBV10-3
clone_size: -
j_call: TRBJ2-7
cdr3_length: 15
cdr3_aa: CAIRGSSSASDGQYF

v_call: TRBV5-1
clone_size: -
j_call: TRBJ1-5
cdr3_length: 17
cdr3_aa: CASSLGTGAHGNQPQHF

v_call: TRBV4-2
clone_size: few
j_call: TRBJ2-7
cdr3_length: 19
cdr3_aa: CASSQDLGRGAGSTYEQYF

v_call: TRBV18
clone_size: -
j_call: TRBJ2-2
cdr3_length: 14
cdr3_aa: CASSPGTDTGELFF

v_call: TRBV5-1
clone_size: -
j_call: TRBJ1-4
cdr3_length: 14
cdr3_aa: CASSSLATNEKLFF

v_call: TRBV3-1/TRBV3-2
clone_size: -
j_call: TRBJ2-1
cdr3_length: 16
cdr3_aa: CASSQSGRQAYNEQFF

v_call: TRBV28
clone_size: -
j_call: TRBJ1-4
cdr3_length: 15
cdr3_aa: CASRESRGSGLGLFF

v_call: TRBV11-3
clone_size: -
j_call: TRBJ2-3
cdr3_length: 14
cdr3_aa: CASRWTSGIDTQYF

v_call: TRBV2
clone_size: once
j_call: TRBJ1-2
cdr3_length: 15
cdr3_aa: CAAGGAVGVDYGYTF

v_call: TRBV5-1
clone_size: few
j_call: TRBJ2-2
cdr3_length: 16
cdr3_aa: CASSPRGAGDVGELFF

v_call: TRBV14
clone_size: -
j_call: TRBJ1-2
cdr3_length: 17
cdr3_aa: CASSHSHRTRSNYGYTF

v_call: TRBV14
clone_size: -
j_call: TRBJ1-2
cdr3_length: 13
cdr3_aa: CASSQVNNYGYTF

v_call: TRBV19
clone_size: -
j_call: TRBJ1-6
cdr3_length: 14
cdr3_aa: CASSIGSNNSPLHF

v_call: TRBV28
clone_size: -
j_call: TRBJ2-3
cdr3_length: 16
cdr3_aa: CASSSIAGRGVDTQYF

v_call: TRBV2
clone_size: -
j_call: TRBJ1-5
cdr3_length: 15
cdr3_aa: CASSVRARGNQPQHF